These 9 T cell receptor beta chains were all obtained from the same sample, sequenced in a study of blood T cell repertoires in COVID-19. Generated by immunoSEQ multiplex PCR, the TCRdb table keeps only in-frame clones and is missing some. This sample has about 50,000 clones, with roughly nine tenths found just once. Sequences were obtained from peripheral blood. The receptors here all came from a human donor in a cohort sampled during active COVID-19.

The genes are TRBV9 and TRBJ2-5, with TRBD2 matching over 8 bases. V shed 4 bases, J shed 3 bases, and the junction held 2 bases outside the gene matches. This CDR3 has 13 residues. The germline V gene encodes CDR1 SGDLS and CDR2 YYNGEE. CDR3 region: CASSPGLEETQYF. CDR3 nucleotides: TGTGCCAGCAGCCCGGGACTAGAAGAGACCCAGTACTTC.

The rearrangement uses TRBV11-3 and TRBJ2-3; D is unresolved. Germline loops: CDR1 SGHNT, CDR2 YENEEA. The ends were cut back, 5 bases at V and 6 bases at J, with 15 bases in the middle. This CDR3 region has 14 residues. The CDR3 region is CASSTRSEPDTQYF. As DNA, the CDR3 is TGTGCCAGCAGCACCCGGTCCGAGCCGGATACGCAGTATTTT.

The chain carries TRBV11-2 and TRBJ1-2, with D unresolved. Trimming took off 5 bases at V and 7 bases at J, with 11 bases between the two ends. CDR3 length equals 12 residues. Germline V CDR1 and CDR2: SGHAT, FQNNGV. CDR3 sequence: CASSLGGTGYTF. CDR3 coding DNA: TGTGCCAGCAGCCTCGGAGGAACTGGCTACACCTTC.

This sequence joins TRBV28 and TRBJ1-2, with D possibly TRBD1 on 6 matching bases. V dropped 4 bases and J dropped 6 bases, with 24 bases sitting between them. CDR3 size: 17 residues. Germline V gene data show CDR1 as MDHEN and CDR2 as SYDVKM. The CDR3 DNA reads TGTGCCAGCAGTTCGACGACAGGAGGTCCCCGGGAAAATGGCTACACCTTC. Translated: CASSSTTGGPRENGYTF.

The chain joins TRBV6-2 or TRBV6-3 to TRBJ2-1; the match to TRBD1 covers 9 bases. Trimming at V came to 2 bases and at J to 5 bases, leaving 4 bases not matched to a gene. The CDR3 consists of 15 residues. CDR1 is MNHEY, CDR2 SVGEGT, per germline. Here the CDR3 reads CASSYPGTGNNEQFF. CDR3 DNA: TGTGCCAGCAGTTACCCCGGGACAGGGAACAATGAGCAGTTCTTC.

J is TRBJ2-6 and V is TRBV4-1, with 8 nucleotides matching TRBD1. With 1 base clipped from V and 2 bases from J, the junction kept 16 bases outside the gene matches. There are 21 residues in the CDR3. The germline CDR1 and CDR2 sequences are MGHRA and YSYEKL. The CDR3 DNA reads TGCGCCAGCAGCCAAGTTTTAGGGACAGGAGGGTATGTGCCTGGGGCCAACGTCCTGACTTTC. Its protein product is CASSQVLGTGGYVPGANVLTF.

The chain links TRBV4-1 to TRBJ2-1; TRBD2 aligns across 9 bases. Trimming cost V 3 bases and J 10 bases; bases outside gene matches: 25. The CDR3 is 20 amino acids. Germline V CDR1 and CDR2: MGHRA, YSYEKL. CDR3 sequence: CASSHRKGPPVTSGTMEQFF. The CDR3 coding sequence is TGCGCCAGCAGCCACAGAAAGGGACCCCCGGTGACTAGCGGTACAATGGAGCAGTTCTTC.

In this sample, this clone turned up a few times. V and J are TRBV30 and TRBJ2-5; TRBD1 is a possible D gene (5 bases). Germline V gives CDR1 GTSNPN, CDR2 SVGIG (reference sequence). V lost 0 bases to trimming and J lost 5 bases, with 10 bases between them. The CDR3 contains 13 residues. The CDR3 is CAWSVRTRETQYF. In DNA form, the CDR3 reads TGTGCCTGGAGTGTTCGGACAAGGGAGACCCAGTACTTC.

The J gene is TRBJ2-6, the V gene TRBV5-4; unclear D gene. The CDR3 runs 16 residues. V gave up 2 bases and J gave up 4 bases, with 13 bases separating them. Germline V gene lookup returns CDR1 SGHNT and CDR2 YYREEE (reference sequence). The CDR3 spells CASSFLVSVGANVLTF. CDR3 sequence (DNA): TGTGCCAGCAGCTTCCTAGTTTCGGTCGGGGCCAACGTCCTGACTTTC.